These 9 T cell receptor beta chains originate from one sample sequenced in a study of identical twins. TCRdb fed the 5' RACE reads into MiXCR, producing one record per CDR3 protein. The sample holds approximately 140,000 distinct CDR3 sequences, under 4.5% seen once. The sequencing input was memory T cells sorted from blood. The source is a man younger than 35 in good health.

There are many counts of this clonotype. The chain carries TRBV28 and TRBJ1-1, with D possibly TRBD1 on 6 matching bases. V was cut by 1 base and J by 2 bases, with 11 bases left in between. The CDR3 sequence is 15 residues long. Germline values: CDR1 MDHEN, CDR2 SYDVKM. The CDR3 DNA reads TGTGCCAGCAGTTTATCGGGCAGGGGCAACACTGAAGCTTTCTTT. Protein product: CASSLSGRGNTEAFF.

This clonotype was observed many times. The chain carries TRBV12-3 or TRBV12-4 and TRBJ2-3; D gene unclear. V lost 6 bases, J lost 3 bases, and 16 bases lay in between. CDR3 size: 15 residues. CDR3 sequence (DNA): TGTGCCAGCAGGAATGGAGCCCAAGGTACAGATACGCAGTATTTT. This encodes CASRNGAQGTDTQYF.

This clonotype was seen many times. This chain links TRBV24-1 with TRBJ2-1; the D call may be TRBD1 or TRBD2 (5 bases each). Germline V gene lookup returns CDR1 KGHDR and CDR2 SFDVKD. This CDR3 spans 15 amino acids. Trimming took 3 bases from V and 6 from J, leaving 14 bases between them. The CDR3: CATSDTMGPTNEQFF. The DNA for the CDR3 is TGTGCCACCAGTGATACCATGGGACCCACCAATGAGCAGTTCTTC.

This clonotype appeared many times. The gene calls are TRBV3-1 and TRBJ2-3, with 11 bases that match TRBD2. Unmatched junction bases numbered 4, after V lost 4 bases and J lost 1 base. The CDR3 is 16 residues long. Per germline, CDR1 LGHDT and CDR2 YNNKEL (reference sequence). The CDR3 is CASSRGGLAGTDTQYF. DNA for the CDR3: TGTGCCAGCAGCCGAGGGGGACTAGCGGGCACAGATACGCAGTATTTT.

This clonotype was seen many times. V and J are TRBV10-3 and TRBJ1-6; 7 bases map to TRBD1. Germline V CDR1 and CDR2: ENHRY, SYGVKD. The CDR3 is made up of 16 amino acids. Unmatched junction bases numbered 7, after V lost 2 bases and J lost 6 bases. The CDR3 loop is CAISETTGAGNSPLHF. CDR3 coding DNA: TGTGCCATCAGTGAGACCACAGGGGCAGGTAATTCACCCCTCCACTTT.

This clonotype was seen repeatedly, ten times or more. The chain recombines TRBV5-1 with TRBJ2-7; D not certain. The V end lost 5 bases, the J end lost 2 bases, and 8 bases lay between the germline ends. This CDR3 spans 12 amino acids. Per the germline V gene, CDR1 is SGHRS and CDR2 is YFSETQ. The CDR3 protein is CASSGRPYEQYF. The CDR3, as DNA: TGCGCCAGCAGTGGTCGCCCCTACGAGCAGTACTTC.

This chain joins TRBV6-1 and TRBJ1-2, with TRBD1 as a possible D gene (5 bases). The CDR3 sequence is 14 residues long. Germline loops: CDR1 MNHNS, CDR2 SASEGT. V gave up 2 bases and J gave up 7 bases, with 14 bases separating them. This chain's CDR3 is CASSESLGRVGYTF. The CDR3 nucleotides read TGTGCCAGCAGTGAATCGCTGGGACGAGTTGGCTACACCTTC.

The table lists this clonotype with many counts. The V and J genes are TRBV28 and TRBJ2-3; D ambiguous. CDR3 size: 10 residues. CDR1 and CDR2 from the germline V gene are MDHEN and SYDVKM. Trimming removed 8 bases from V and 4 bases from J, with 4 bases in between. CDR3 amino acids: CASGPDTQYF. The CDR3 nucleotides are TGTGCCAGCGGTCCAGATACGCAGTATTTT.

There are many counts of this clonotype. This chain joins TRBV29-1 and TRBJ2-3; weak D call: TRBD1 (5 bases). Trimming shortened V by 3 bases and J by 4 bases, and 14 bases separated the two germline ends. The CDR3 sequence is 14 residues long. Looked up from germline, CDR1 is SQVTM and CDR2 is ANQGSEA. The CDR3: CSVEPRQTPDTQYF. The CDR3 nucleotides are TGCAGCGTTGAGCCCCGACAGACCCCAGATACGCAGTATTTT.